The following is a T cell receptor beta chain sequence with its context. Sequenced by immunoSEQ multiplex PCR; TCRdb stores in-frame clones only, minus some. The profile shows approximately 37,000 clones, 65% to 85% of them singletons. The data are from a study of OX40 agonist ivuxolimab in advanced cancers. Germline V gene sequence: CDR1 MDHEN, CDR2 SYDVKM. With V trimmed by 5 bases and J by 4 bases, 17 bases remained unmatched. The CDR3 is made up of 18 amino acids. This receptor was obtained from an adult with an advanced solid tumor such as melanoma, head and neck, liver or kidney cancer. J is TRBJ1-2 and V is TRBV28; TRBD1 matches 9 bases. The source material was CD4+ or CD8+ T cells sorted from blood, sampled in a trial of the OX40 agonist ivuxolimab. The CDR3 region has the DNA TGTGCCAGCAGTCCACTACCCGGGACAGGGAGGCCAACCTATGGCTACACCTTC. Translation gives CASSPLPGTGRPTYGYTF.